This T cell receptor beta chain stems from a study of post-analysis software for immune sequencing data. Notes on the study in general: TRBV5-6, TRBV5-1 and TRBV20-1 belonged to a set of a handful of TRBV segments that were more frequent in patients than controls.

Unique molecular identifiers had been added to the TCR beta cDNA libraries. TCRdb reprocessed the PCR reads via MiXCR and lists one record per CDR3 protein. The sample gives some 500,000 distinct CDR3 sequences, nearly 45% of which show up once; 12% is in the top ten. On this clonotype: What it recognizes is unknown.

This CDR3 has 12 amino acids. The V segment lost 6 bases and the J segment 7 bases; nucleotides outside the gene matches: 7. CDR1 is SGHRS and CDR2 is YFSETQ in the germline V gene. Input material: blood. The chain couples TRBV5-1 to TRBJ2-7, with 7 bases identical to TRBD1. This TCR was sampled from a girl aged 5-17 years with multiple sclerosis. The CDR3 region has the DNA TGCGCCAGCAACAGGGGAGAAGGTGAGCAGTACTTC. It specifies CASNRGEGEQYF.